The clone carrying this T cell receptor (beta chain) has only one observation. This record comes from a study of Tregs in tolerant kidney transplant recipients. Libraries were prepared by immunoSEQ multiplex PCR; TCRdb keeps only in-frame clonotypes and omits some of them. The sample records tens of thousands of clones, 85% to 90% being singletons. CDR1 GTSNPN and CDR2 SVGIG come from the germline V gene (reference sequence). The CDR3 consists of 12 residues. V lost 1 base and J lost 5; bases outside the gene matches: 0. The chain carries TRBV30 and TRBJ1-2; 8 nucleotides line up with TRBD1. This clonotype was sampled from a human donor who received a combined kidney and bone marrow transplant. The input for sequencing was CD4+ T cells from blood, taken before the transplant. The CDR3 DNA follows: TGTGCCTGGAGTGGGACAGGGTATGGCTACACCTTC. Protein product: CAWSGTGYGYTF.